The rows below give T cell receptor beta chains drawn from one sample of a study of cytomegalovirus exposure and HLA in healthy donors. Data came from immunoSEQ multiplex PCR; TCRdb stores just in-frame clones and leaves some out. Altogether about 160,000 clones are present, roughly 80% being singletons, with the ten largest covering 2% to 2.5%. Sequencing used PBMCs. The source is a male donor in good health and CMV-seronegative. Both conserved end residues are part of each CDR3. The order of the fields is D gene, clone size, V gene, J gene, CDR3 protein, CDR3 DNA. A D gene is named only where the DNA matches it firmly. The size of a clone is reported for some rows only, either as once, few or many, or as a class for expanded clones.

>NA|NA|TRBV10-3|TRBJ2-5
CAISESSGLPRETQYF
TGTGCCATCAGTGAGTCTTCGGGTTTGCCGAGAGAGACCCAGTACTTC
>NA|NA|TRBV5-1|TRBJ2-7
CASSLAGQGIHEQYF
TGCGCCAGCAGCTTGGCCGGCCAGGGGATCCACGAGCAGTACTTC
>NA|NA|TRBV19|TRBJ1-2
CASSSGNYGYTF
TGTGCCAGTAGTTCCGGGAACTATGGCTACACCTTC
>TRBD2|NA|TRBV7-3|TRBJ2-1
CASSSLTSGSYNEQFF
TGTGCCAGCAGCTCACTGACTAGCGGGAGTTACAATGAGCAGTTCTTC
>NA|NA|TRBV5-4|TRBJ2-6
CASSQGGENSGANVLTF
TGCGCCAGCAGCCAAGGGGGAGAGAACTCTGGGGCCAACGTCCTGACTTTC
>TRBD2|NA|TRBV11-1|TRBJ2-1
CASSPQRENSQFF
TGTGCCAGCAGCCCACAGCGGGAGAATTCGCAGTTCTTC
>NA|few|TRBV6-1|TRBJ1-2
CASSGDSTIYGYTF
TGTGCCAGCAGTGGCGACAGCACTATCTATGGCTACACCTTC
>TRBD1|few|TRBV6-6|TRBJ2-5
CASSYSTRGETQYF
TGTGCCAGCAGTTACTCGACCAGGGGGGAGACCCAGTACTTC
>NA|NA|TRBV9|TRBJ2-1
CASSVASGAGSYNEQFF
TGTGCCAGCAGCGTAGCTTCCGGGGCGGGGTCCTACAATGAGCAGTTCTTC
>TRBD2|NA|TRBV7-3|TRBJ2-5
CASSSIPGGRETQYF
TGTGCCAGCAGCTCCATTCCGGGGGGGAGAGAGACCCAGTACTTC
>TRBD2|NA|TRBV5-4|TRBJ2-7
CASSVVLVGGIEEQYF
TGTGCCAGCAGCGTAGTCCTGGTCGGGGGGATTGAAGAGCAGTACTTC
>NA|NA|TRBV5-1|TRBJ2-1
CASSGGLAASYNEQFF
TGCGCCAGCAGCGGGGGGCTAGCGGCCTCCTACAATGAGCAGTTCTTC
>NA|NA|TRBV15|TRBJ2-3
CATSRALFTDTQYF
TGTGCCACCAGCAGAGCCCTCTTCACAGATACGCAGTATTTT
>TRBD2|NA|TRBV6-1|TRBJ2-1
CASMGRASLKEQFF
TGTGCCAGCATGGGGAGGGCCAGTCTTAAGGAGCAGTTCTTC
>NA|NA|TRBV27|TRBJ2-3
CARPRGIDTQYF
TGTGCCAGGCCGCGCGGAATAGATACGCAGTATTTT
>NA|NA|TRBV2|TRBJ2-3
CASLPERNTDTQYF
TGTGCCAGCCTACCGGAGCGGAACACAGATACGCAGTATTTT
>TRBD2|NA|TRBV19|TRBJ2-1
CATQTSGAVLDEQFF
TGTGCCACCCAGACTAGCGGGGCGGTATTAGATGAGCAGTTCTTC
>NA|NA|TRBV19|TRBJ2-7
CASSIDTSGYEQYF
TGTGCCAGTAGTATAGACACGAGCGGATACGAGCAGTACTTC
>NA|NA|TRBV4-3|TRBJ1-3
CASSQGQGSLGNTIYF
TGCGCCAGCAGCCAAGGTCAAGGGAGCTTAGGAAACACCATATATTTT
>TRBD1|NA|TRBV19|TRBJ2-5
CASRYRGQETQYF
TGTGCCAGTAGATACAGGGGGCAAGAGACCCAGTACTTC
>TRBD2|NA|TRBV4-2|TRBJ2-2
CASSQAPGGPGELFF
TGTGCCAGCAGCCAAGCACCGGGAGGGCCCGGGGAGCTGTTTTTT
>NA|NA|TRBV5-4|TRBJ2-5
CASSTRGEETQYF
TGTGCCAGCAGCACCAGGGGTGAAGAGACCCAGTACTTC
>NA|NA|TRBV6-1|TRBJ2-1
CASREDWYNEQFF
TGTGCCAGCAGGGAGGACTGGTACAATGAGCAGTTCTTC
>TRBD1|NA|TRBV9|TRBJ1-1
CASSARDRGLNTEAFF
TGTGCCAGCAGCGCCCGGGACAGGGGCTTGAACACTGAAGCTTTCTTT
>NA|few|TRBV2|TRBJ2-7
CAAKAGGTASYEQYF
TGTGCCGCCAAGGCCGGCGGGACAGCTTCCTACGAGCAGTACTTC
>TRBD2|NA|TRBV2|TRBJ2-1
CASGNSGLAGAEFSYNEQFF
TGTGCCAGCGGAAACTCAGGACTAGCGGGGGCCGAGTTCTCCTACAATGAGCAGTTCTTC
>NA|NA|TRBV28|TRBJ1-6
CASSPALEGSPLHF
TGTGCCAGCAGTCCCGCTCTCGAGGGTTCACCCCTCCACTTT
>NA|once|TRBV7-9|TRBJ1-5
CASSLGLRSQHF
TGTGCCAGCAGCTTGGGACTTCGGTCCCAGCATTTT
>TRBD2|NA|TRBV19|TRBJ2-3
CASSISGSTDTQYF
TGTGCCAGTAGTATTAGCGGGAGCACAGATACGCAGTATTTT
>TRBD1|NA|TRBV5-1|TRBJ2-7
CASSRWTGVDEQYF
TGCGCCAGCAGCCGCTGGACAGGGGTCGACGAGCAGTACTTC
>TRBD1|few|TRBV5-4|TRBJ1-4
CASSLDRGNEKLFF
TGTGCCAGCAGTTTAGACAGGGGTAATGAAAAACTGTTTTTT
>TRBD1|NA|TRBV5-1|TRBJ2-7
CASSPGTGAYEQYF
TGCGCCAGCAGCCCCGGGACAGGGGCCTACGAGCAGTACTTC
>TRBD2|once|TRBV18|TRBJ2-1
CASLYPSGSSYNEQFF
TGTGCCAGCCTGTACCCTAGCGGGAGCTCCTACAATGAGCAGTTCTTC
>TRBD2|once|TRBV7-9|TRBJ2-1
CASSLNAGGDNEQFF
TGTGCCAGCAGCTTAAATGCTGGGGGGGACAATGAGCAGTTCTTC
>TRBD2|NA|TRBV6-5|TRBJ2-1
CASSYRREGNEQFF
TGTGCCAGCAGTTACCGCAGGGAGGGGAATGAGCAGTTCTTC
>NA|NA|TRBV7-2|TRBJ2-5
CASSLDFYGETQYF
TGTGCCAGCAGCTTAGATTTTTACGGGGAGACCCAGTACTTC
>NA|once|TRBV28|TRBJ1-4
CASSSPGEGGNEKLFF
TGTGCCAGCAGCTCCCCTGGGGAGGGGGGGAATGAAAAACTGTTTTTT
>TRBD2|NA|TRBV5-6|TRBJ2-1
CASSLFKREYHNEQFF
TGTGCCAGCAGCTTGTTTAAGCGGGAGTACCACAATGAGCAGTTCTTC
>TRBD1|NA|TRBV19|TRBJ1-2
CASSTRTGANYGYTF
TGTGCCAGTAGTACCCGGACAGGGGCTAACTATGGCTACACCTTC
>TRBD2|NA|TRBV5-6|TRBJ2-1
CASSLTGEGSYNEQFF
TGTGCCAGCAGCTTGACGGGGGAGGGGTCCTACAATGAGCAGTTCTTC
>NA|few|TRBV27|TRBJ2-2
CASSFSSRGTGELFF
TGTGCCAGCAGTTTTTCTTCCAGGGGCACCGGGGAGCTGTTTTTT
>NA|NA|TRBV5-4|TRBJ1-1
CASSLVGVGTEAFF
TGTGCCAGCAGCTTGGTAGGGGTTGGGACTGAAGCTTTCTTT
>TRBD1|NA|TRBV4-3|TRBJ2-7
CASSLGQGAYEQYF
TGCGCCAGCAGCCTGGGACAGGGCGCCTACGAGCAGTACTTC
>NA|once|TRBV9|TRBJ1-4
CASSEGGSMNEKLFF
TGTGCCAGCAGCGAGGGAGGGAGTATGAATGAAAAACTGTTTTTT
>NA|NA|TRBV30|TRBJ1-2
CAWSEVAGTF
TGTGCCTGGAGTGAGGTAGCTGGCACCTTC
>TRBD1|NA|TRBV5-1|TRBJ2-5
CASSGGTGGYQETQYF
TGCGCCAGCAGCGGAGGGACAGGAGGCTACCAAGAGACCCAGTACTTC
>TRBD1|NA|TRBV28|TRBJ1-5
CASSSTRTGGYQPQHF
TGTGCCAGCAGTTCAACCCGGACAGGGGGGTATCAGCCCCAGCATTTT
>NA|NA|TRBV19|TRBJ1-5
CASSIEFRGLWQPQHF
TGTGCCAGTAGTATAGAGTTCCGGGGTCTCTGGCAGCCCCAGCATTTT
>TRBD1|NA|TRBV27|TRBJ2-7
CASSQRQGSFEQYF
TGTGCCAGCAGTCAGAGACAGGGTAGTTTCGAGCAGTACTTC
>TRBD1|NA|TRBV5-4|TRBJ2-7
CASSFPGQSYEQYF
TGTGCCAGCAGCTTCCCGGGACAGAGCTACGAGCAGTACTTC
>TRBD1|NA|TRBV5-4|TRBJ1-2
CASSLKGQGGGYTF
TGTGCCAGCAGCTTGAAGGGACAGGGTGGCGGCTACACCTTC
>TRBD2|NA|TRBV11-2|TRBJ2-7
CASSLESGGFYEQYF
TGTGCCAGCAGCTTAGAGAGCGGGGGATTCTACGAGCAGTACTTC
>TRBD1|NA|TRBV5-1|TRBJ1-3
CASSGLKQGATGNTIYF
TGCGCCAGCAGCGGACTAAAACAGGGGGCCACTGGAAACACCATATATTTT
>TRBD2|NA|TRBV6-1|TRBJ2-2
CASSDRGLAGGGEGELFF
TGTGCCAGCAGTGATCGGGGACTAGCGGGAGGGGGCGAGGGGGAGCTGTTTTTT
>TRBD1|NA|TRBV18|TRBJ1-5
CASSRDRVGNQPQHF
TGTGCCAGCTCACGGGACAGGGTAGGTAATCAGCCCCAGCATTTT